This TCR beta chain originates from a study of T cell repertoires in ileal Crohn's disease. Clones were sequenced by immunoSEQ multiplex PCR, and TCRdb holds only the in-frame ones, with some missing. Seen here are roughly 7,400 clones, around 70% observed once, and the top ten hold nearly 7.5%. Specified time point: neoterminal ileum biopsy at postoperative endoscopy, about 6 months after surgery. Unmatched junction bases numbered 6, after V lost 5 bases and J lost 7 bases. CDR1 is KGHSH and CDR2 is LQKENI in the germline V gene. This CDR3 region has 15 residues. Sample: ileal tissue. The sequence derives from an adult with Crohn's disease. V is TRBV18 and J is TRBJ1-5; 12 positions match TRBD1. DNA of the CDR3: TGTGCCAGCTCAGCCGGGACAGGGGGCGGGCAGCCCCAGCATTTT. It specifies CASSAGTGGGQPQHF.